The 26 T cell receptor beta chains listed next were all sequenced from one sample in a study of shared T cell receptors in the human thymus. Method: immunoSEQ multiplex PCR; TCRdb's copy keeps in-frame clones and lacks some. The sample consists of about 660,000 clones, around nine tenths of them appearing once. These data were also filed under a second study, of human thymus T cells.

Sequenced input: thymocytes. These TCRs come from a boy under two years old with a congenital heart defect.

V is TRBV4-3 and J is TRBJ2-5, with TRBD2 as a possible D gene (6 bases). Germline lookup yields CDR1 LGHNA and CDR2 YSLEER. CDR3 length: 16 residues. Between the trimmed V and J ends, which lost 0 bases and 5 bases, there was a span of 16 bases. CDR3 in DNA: TGCGCCAGCAGCCAAGAGGCTAGACTAGGGTCCGAGACCCAGTACTTC. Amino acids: CASSQEARLGSETQYF.

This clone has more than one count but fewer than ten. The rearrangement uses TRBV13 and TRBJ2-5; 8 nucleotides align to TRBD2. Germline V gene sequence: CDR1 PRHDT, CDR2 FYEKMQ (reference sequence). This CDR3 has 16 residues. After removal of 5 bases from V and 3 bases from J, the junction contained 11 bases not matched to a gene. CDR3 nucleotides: TGTGCCAGCAGCCGACCGGGAAGTAGCGGGGAAGAGACCCAGTACTTC. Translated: CASSRPGSSGEETQYF.

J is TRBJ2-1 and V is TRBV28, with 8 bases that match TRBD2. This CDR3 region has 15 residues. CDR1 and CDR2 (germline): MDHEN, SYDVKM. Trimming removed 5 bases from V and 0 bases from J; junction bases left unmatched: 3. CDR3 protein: CASSLSGSSYNEQFF. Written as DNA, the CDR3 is TGTGCCAGCAGTCTCAGCGGGAGCTCCTACAATGAGCAGTTCTTC.

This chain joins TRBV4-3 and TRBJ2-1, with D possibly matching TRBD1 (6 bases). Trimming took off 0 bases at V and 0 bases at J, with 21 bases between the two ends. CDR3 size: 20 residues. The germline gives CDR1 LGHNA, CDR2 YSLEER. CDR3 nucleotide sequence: TGCGCCAGCAGCCAAGATCCCCCCTTTTCGACAGGTAGCTCCTACAATGAGCAGTTCTTC. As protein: CASSQDPPFSTGSSYNEQFF.

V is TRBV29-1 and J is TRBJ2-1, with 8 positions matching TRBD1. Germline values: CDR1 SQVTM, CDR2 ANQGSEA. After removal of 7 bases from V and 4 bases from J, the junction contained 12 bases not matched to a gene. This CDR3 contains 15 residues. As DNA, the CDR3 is TGCAGCGCACCCCAGGGGGCGACCCAATACAATGAGCAGTTCTTC. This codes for CSAPQGATQYNEQFF.

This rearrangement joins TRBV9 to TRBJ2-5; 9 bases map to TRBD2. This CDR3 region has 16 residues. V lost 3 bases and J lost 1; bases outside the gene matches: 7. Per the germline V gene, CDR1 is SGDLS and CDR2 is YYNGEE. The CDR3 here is CASSGGLAWVQETQYF. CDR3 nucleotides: TGTGCCAGCAGCGGAGGACTAGCGTGGGTCCAAGAGACCCAGTACTTC.

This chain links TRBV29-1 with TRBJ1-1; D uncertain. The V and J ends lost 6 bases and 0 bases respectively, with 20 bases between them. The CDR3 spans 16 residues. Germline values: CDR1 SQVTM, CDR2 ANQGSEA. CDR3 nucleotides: TGCAGCGTCCGTGGGCCCCGCGTGTCCATGAACACTGAAGCTTTCTTT. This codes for CSVRGPRVSMNTEAFF.

The CDR3 region is CASSTDRAYYEQYF. For the CDR3, the DNA is TGTGCCAGCAGCACTGACAGGGCCTACTACGAGCAGTACTTC. The chain recombines TRBV5-4 with TRBJ2-7, with 7 bases lining up with TRBD1. J was trimmed by 3 bases and V by 4 bases; bases with no gene match: 7. Germline-derived CDR1 and CDR2 are SGHNT and YYREEE (reference sequence). This CDR3 is 14 amino acids long.

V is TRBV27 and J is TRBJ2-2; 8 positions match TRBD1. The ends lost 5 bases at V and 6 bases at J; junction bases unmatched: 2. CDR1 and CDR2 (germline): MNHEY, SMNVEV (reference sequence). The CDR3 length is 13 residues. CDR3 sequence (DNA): TGTGCCAGCAGTCCAGGGGGCTCCGGGGAGCTGTTTTTT. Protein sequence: CASSPGGSGELFF.

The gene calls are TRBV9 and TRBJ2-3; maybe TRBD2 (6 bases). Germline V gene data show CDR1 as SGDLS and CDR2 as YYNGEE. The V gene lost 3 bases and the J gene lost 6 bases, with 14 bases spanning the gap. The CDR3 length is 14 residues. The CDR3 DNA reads TGTGCCAGCAGCGGTAGCGGCTCCCACGATACGCAGTATTTT. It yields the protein CASSGSGSHDTQYF.

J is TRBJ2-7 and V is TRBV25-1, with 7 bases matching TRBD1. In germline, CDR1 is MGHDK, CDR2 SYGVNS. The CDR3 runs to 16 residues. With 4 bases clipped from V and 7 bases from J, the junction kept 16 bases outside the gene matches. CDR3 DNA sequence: TGTGCCAGCAGTGCCCCGGGTAGAGGGGGCTTGTGGGAGCAGTACTTC. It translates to CASSAPGRGGLWEQYF.

This chain's CDR3 is CASSPDRERAYEQYF. CDR3 in DNA: TGCGCCAGCAGCCCTGACAGGGAAAGGGCCTACGAGCAGTACTTC. This chain connects TRBV4-1 to TRBJ2-7; TRBD1 agrees at 7 bases. The length of the CDR3 is 15 residues. V shed 4 bases, J shed 2 bases, and the junction held 8 bases outside the gene matches. Germline loops: CDR1 MGHRA, CDR2 YSYEKL.

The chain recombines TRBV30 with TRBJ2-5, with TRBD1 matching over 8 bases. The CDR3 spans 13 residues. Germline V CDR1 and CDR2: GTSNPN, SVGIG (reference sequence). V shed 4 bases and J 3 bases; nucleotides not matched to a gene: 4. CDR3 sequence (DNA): TGTGCCTGGACTCGGGGACAGGAAGAGACCCAGTACTTC. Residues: CAWTRGQEETQYF.

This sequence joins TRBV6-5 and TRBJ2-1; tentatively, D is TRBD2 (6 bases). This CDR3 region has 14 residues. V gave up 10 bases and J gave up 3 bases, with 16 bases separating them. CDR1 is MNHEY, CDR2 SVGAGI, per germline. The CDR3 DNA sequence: TGTGCCACCATCCCGGGACTTAACTACAATGAGCAGTTCTTC. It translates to CATIPGLNYNEQFF.

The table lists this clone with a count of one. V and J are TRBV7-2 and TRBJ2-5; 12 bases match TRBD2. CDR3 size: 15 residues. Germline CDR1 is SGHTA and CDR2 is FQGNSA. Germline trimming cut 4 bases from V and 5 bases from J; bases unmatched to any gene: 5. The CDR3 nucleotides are TGTGCCAGCAGCTCTCGACTAGCGGGAGAGGAGACCCAGTACTTC. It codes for CASSSRLAGEETQYF. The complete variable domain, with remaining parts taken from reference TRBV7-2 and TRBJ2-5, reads GAGVSQSPSNKVTEKGKDVELRCDPISGHTALYWYRQSLGQGLEFLIYFQGNSAPDKSGLPSDRFSAERTGGSVSTLTIQRTQQEDSAVYLCASSSRLAGEETQYFGPGTRLLVL.

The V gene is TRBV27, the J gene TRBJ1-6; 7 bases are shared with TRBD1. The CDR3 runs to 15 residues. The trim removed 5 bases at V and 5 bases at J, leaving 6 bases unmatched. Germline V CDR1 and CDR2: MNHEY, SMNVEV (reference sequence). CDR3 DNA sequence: TGTGCCAGCAGTCCCCGCAGGGGGGATAATTCACCCCTCCACTTT. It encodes CASSPRRGDNSPLHF.

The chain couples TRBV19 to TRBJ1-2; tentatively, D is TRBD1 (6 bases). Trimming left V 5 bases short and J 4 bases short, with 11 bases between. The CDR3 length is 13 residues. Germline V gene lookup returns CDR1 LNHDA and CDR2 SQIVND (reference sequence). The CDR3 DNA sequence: TGTGCCAGTAGTGTACAGGGTGGCTATGGCTACACCTTC. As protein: CASSVQGGYGYTF.

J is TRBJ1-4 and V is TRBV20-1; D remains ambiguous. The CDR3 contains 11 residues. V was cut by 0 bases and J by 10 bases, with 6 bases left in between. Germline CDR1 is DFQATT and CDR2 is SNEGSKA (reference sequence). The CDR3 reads CSARDYGKLFF. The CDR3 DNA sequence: TGCAGTGCTAGAGACTATGGAAAACTGTTTTTT.

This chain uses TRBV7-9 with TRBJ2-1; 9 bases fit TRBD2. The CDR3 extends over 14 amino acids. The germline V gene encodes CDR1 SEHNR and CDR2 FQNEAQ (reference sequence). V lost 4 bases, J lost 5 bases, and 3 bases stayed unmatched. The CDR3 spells CASSSGLAHNEQFF. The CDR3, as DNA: TGTGCCAGCAGCTCGGGACTAGCCCACAATGAGCAGTTCTTC.

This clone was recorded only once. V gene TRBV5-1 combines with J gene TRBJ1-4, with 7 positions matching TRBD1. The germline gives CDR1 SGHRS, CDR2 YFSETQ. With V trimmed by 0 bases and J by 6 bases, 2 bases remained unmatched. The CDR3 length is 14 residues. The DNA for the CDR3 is TGCGCCAGCAGCTTGGGAGACAGGGATGAAAAACTGTTTTTT. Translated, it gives CASSLGDRDEKLFF.

This chain's CDR3 is CASSHPDRWTQYF. The CDR3 nucleotides are TGCGCCAGCAGCCATCCTGACAGGTGGACCCAGTACTTC. The gene calls are TRBV4-3 and TRBJ2-5; a possible D gene is TRBD1 (6 bases). Germline lookup yields CDR1 LGHNA and CDR2 YSLEER. V lost 3 bases and J lost 7, with 12 bases in between. The length of the CDR3 is 13 residues.

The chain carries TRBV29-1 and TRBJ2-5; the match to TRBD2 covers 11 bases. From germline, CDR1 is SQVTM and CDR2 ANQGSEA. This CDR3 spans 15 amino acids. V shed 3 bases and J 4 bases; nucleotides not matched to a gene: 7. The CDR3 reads CSVDRASGRRETQYF. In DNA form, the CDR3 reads TGCAGCGTTGATCGGGCTAGCGGGAGGAGAGAGACCCAGTACTTC.

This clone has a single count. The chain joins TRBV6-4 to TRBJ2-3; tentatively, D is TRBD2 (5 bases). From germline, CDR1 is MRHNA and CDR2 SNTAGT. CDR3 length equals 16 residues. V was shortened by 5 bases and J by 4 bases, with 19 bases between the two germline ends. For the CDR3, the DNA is TGTGCCAGCAGTCCCGGAAAAGTCGAGGGTCCAGATACGCAGTATTTT. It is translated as CASSPGKVEGPDTQYF.

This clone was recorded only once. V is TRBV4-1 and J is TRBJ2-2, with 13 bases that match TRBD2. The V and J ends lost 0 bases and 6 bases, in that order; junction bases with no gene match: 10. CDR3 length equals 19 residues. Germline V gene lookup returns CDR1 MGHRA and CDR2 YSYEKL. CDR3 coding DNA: TGCGCCAGCAGCCAAGATGGTCCACTAGCGGGAGGGCGGGCCGGGGAGCTGTTTTTT. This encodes CASSQDGPLAGGRAGELFF.

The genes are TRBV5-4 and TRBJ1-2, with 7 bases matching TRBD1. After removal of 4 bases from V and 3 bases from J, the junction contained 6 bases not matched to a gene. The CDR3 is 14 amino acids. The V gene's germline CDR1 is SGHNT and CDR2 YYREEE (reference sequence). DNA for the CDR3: TGTGCCAGCAGCCACCCAGGGACAGACTATGGCTACACCTTC. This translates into CASSHPGTDYGYTF.

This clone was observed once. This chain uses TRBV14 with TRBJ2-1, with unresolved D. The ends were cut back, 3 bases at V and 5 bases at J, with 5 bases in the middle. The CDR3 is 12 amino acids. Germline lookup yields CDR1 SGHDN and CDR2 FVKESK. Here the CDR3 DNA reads TGTGCCAGCAGCCATAATAACAATGAGCAGTTCTTC. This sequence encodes CASSHNNNEQFF.